The present entry profiles one T cell receptor (beta chain) with its context. V gave up 1 base and J gave up 1 base, with 19 bases separating them. Germline V CDR1 and CDR2: GTSNPN, SVGIG (reference sequence). The CDR3 has 17 residues. This record comes from a study of a mutant IDH1 vaccine in newly diagnosed glioma. Time point defined: baseline, week 1 (first vaccination visit). Treatment denoted: pre-vaccination baseline after standard-of-care therapy. There were new WHO grade 3 or 4 astrocytomas in the donors, and these were IDH1-mutant and ATRX-lost. Measured with immunoSEQ multiplex PCR; TCRdb has only the in-frame clones, and not every one. The sample contains 70,000 or so clones, approximately 82% of which appear only once.

Source: peripheral blood mononuclear cells (PBMCs), taken from a glioma patient treated with radiotherapy, temozolomide or both. The rearrangement uses TRBV30 and TRBJ1-2, with D possibly TRBD1 on 6 matching bases. This clonotype was obtained from a woman under 30 with glioma. Some clones in this sample may be carry-over from other donors' samples. The DNA of the CDR3 is TGTGCCTGGAGTGGCATCCGAAGGGGACAACTTAACTATGGCTACACCTTC. Translating it yields CAWSGIRRGQLNYGYTF.